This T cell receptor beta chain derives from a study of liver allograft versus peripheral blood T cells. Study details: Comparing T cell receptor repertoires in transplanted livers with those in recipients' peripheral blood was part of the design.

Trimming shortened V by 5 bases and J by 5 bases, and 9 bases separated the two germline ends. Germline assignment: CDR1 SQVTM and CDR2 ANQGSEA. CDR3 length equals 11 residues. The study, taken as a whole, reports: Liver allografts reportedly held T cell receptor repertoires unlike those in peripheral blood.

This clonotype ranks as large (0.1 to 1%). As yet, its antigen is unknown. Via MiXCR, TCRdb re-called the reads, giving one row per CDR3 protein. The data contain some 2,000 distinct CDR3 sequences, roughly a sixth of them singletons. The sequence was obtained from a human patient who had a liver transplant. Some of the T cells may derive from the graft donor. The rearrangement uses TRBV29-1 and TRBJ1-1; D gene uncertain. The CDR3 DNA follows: TGCAGCGTTTCAGTTTGGACTGAAGCTTTCTTT. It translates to CSVSVWTEAFF.